The T cell receptor beta chain described here comes from a study of cytomegalovirus exposure and HLA in healthy donors. Study findings and constraints: A link between a missense DCLRE1C variant and TCR beta V- and J-gene trimming emerged from a later analysis.

The PCR contained 60 Vbeta and 13 Jbeta primers. Sequenced by immunoSEQ multiplex PCR; TCRdb stores in-frame clones only, minus some. The repertoire holds about 140,000 clones, 79% seen once, with just under 1% in the top ten. This CDR3 is 16 amino acids long. V lost 4 bases to trimming and J lost 8 bases; unmatched junction nucleotides: 14. Germline V gene lookup returns CDR1 MNHEY and CDR2 SMNVEV (reference sequence). This clone was counted between two and nine times. Its antigen is not known. V usage is TRBV27 and J usage is TRBJ1-2; 9 bases agree with TRBD1. What was sequenced was PBMCs. The TCR comes from a man aged 18 to 30 in good health and CMV-seronegative. This CDR3 is CASSSIRTGVLRGYTF. CDR3 in DNA: TGTGCCAGCAGTTCGATCAGGACAGGGGTATTAAGGGGCTACACCTTC.